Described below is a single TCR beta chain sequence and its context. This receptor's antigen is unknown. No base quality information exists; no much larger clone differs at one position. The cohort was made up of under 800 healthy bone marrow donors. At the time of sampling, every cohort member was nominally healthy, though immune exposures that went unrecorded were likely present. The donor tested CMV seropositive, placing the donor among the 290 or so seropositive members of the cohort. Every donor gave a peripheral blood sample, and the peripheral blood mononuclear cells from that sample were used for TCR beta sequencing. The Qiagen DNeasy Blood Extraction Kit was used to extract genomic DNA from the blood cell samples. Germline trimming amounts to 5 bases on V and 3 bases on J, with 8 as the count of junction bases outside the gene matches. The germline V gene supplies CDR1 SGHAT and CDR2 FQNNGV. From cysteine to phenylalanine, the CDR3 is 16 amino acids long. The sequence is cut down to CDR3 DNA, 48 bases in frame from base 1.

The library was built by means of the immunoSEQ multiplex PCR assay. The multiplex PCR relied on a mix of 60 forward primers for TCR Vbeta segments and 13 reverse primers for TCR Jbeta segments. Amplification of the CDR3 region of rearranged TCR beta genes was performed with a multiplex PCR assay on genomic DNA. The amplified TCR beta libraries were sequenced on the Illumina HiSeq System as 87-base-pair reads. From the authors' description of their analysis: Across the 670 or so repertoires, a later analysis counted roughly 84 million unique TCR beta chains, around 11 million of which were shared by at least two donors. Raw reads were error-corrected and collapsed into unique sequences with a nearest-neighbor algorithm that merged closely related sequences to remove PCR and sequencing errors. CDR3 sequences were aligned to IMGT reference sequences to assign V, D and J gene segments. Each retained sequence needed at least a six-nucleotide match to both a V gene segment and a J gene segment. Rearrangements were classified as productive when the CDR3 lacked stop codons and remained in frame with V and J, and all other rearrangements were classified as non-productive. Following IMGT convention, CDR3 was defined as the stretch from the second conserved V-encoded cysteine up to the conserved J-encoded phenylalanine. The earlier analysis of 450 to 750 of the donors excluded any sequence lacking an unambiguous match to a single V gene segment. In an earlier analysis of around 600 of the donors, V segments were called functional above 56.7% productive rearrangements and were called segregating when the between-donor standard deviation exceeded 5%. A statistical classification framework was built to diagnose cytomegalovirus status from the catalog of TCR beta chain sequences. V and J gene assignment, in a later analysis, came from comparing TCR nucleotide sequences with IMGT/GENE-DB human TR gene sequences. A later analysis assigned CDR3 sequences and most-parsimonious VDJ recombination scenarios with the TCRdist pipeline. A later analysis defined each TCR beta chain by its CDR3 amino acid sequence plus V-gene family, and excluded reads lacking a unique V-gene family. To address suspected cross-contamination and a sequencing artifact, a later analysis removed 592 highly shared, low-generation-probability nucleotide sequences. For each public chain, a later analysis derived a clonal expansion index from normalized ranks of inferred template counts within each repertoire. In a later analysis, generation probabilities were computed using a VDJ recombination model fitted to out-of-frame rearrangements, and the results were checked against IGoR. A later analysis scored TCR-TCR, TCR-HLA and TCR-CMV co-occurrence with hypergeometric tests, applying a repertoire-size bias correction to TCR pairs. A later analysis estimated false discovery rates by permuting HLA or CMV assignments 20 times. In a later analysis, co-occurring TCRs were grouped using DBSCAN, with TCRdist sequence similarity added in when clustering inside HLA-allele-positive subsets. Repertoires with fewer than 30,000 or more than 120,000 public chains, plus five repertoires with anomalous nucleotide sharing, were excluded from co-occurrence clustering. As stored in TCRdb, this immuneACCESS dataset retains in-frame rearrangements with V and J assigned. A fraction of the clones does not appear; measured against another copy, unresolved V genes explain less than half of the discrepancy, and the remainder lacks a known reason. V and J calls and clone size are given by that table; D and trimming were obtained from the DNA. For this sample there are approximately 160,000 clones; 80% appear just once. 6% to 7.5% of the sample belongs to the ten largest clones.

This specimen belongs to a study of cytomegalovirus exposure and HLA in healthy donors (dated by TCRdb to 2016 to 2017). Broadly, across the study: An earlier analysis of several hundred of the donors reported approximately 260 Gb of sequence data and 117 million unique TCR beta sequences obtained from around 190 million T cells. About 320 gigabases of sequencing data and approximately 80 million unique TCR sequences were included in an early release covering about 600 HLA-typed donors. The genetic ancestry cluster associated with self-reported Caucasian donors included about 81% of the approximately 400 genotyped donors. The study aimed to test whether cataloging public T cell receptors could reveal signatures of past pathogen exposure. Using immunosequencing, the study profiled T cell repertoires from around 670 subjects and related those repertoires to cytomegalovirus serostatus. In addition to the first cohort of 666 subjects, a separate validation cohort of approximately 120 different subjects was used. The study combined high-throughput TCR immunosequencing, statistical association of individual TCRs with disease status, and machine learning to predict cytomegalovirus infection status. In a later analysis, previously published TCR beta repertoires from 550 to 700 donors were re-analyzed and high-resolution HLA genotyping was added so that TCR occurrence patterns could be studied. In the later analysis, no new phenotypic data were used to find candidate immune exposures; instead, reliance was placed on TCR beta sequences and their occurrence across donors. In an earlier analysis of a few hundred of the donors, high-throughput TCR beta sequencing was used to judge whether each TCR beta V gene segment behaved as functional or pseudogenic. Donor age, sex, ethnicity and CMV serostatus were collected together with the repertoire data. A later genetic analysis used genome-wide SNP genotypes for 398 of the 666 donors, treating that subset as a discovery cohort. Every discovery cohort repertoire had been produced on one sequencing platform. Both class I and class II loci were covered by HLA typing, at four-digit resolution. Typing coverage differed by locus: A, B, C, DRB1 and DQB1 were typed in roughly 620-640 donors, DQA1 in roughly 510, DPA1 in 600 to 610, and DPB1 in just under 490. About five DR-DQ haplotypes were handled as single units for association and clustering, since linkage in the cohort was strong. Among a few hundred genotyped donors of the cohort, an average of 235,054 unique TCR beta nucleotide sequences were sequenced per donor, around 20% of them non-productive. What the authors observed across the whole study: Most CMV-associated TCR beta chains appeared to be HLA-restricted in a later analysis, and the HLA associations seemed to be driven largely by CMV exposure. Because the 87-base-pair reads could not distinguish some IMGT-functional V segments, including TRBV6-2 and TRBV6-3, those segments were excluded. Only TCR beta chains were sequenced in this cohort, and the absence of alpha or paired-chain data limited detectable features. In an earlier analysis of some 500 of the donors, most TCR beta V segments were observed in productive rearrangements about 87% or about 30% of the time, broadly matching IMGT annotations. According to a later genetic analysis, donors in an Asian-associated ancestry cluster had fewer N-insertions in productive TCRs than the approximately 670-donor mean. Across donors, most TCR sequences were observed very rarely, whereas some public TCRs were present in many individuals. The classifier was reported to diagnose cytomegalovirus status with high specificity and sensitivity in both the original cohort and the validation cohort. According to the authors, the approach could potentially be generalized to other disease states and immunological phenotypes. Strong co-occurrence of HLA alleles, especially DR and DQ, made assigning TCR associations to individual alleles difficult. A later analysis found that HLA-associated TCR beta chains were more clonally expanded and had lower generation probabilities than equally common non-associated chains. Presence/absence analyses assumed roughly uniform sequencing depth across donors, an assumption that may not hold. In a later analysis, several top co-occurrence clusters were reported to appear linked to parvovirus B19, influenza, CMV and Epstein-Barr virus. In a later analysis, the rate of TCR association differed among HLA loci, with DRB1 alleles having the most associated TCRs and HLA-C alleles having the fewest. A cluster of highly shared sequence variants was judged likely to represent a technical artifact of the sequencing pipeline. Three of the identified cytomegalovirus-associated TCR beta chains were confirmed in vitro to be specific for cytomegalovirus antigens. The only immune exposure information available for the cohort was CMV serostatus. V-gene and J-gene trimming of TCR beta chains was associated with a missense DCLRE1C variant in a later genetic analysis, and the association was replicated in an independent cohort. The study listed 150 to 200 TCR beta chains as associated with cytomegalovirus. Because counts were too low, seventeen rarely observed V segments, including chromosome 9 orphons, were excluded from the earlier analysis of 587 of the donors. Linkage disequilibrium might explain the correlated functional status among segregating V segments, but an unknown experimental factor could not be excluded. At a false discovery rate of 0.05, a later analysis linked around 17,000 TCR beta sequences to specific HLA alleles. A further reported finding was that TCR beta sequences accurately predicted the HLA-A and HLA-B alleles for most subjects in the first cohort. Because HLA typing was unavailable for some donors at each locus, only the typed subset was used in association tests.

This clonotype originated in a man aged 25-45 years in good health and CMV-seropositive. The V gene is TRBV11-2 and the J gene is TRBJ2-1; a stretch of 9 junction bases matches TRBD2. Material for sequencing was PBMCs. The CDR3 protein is CASSHWASGNYNEQFF. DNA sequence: TGTGCCAGCAGCCACTGGGCTAGCGGGAACTACAATGAGCAGTTCTTC.